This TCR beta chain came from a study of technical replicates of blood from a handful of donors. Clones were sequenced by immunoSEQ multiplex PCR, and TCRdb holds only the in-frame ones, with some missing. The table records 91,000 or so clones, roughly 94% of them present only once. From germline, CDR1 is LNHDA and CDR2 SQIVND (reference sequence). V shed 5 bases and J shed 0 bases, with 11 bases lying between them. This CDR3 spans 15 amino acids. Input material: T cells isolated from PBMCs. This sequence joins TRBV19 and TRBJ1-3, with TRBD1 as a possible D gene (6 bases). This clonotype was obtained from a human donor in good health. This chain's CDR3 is CASSDRPSSGNTIYF. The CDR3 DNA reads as TGTGCCAGTAGTGACAGGCCTAGCTCTGGAAACACCATATATTTT.